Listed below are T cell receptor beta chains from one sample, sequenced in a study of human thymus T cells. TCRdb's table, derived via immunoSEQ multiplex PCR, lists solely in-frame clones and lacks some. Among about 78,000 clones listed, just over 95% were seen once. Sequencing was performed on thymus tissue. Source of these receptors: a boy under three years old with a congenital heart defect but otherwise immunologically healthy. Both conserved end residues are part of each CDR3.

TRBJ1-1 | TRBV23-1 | CASSRSGENTEAFF
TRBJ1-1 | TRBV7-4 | CASSFGWDLGTGMNTEAFF
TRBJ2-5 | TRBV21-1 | CASSKDEFQETQYF
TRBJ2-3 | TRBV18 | CASSPQQQGGTDTQYF
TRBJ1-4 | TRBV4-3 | CASSQDREGFGKLFF
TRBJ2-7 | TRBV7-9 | CASRPTNGTSGRAFYEQYF
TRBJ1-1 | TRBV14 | CASSQSAQGARGNTEAFF
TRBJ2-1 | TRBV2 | CATRTGENEQFF
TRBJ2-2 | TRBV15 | CATSRNKGRGSGELFF
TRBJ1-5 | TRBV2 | CASSVYSNQPQHF
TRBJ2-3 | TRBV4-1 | CASSQGLARTSTDTQYF
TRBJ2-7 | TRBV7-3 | CASSMTNSYEQYF
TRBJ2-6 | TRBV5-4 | CASSPGGFSHSGANVLTF
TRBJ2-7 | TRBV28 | CASSGTDARPYEQYF
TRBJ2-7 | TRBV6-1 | CASSEEYNRQGYEQYF
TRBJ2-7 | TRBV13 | CASSLGRSTFYEQYF